A single sample gave rise to the 7 T cell receptor beta chains below, sequenced in a study of T cells in Graves' hyperthyroidism and ophthalmopathy. From RNA transcripts, TCR beta CDR3 regions were amplified. HTBI primers were used for first-round RT-PCR of the TCR CDR3. TCRdb reprocessed the multiplex PCR reads via MiXCR and lists one record per CDR3 protein. Of over 200,000 distinct CDR3 sequences in the sample, about 14% were seen once. The sequenced material came from blood. Every receptor here comes from a woman in her 40s with Graves' hyperthyroidism that later progressed to Graves' ophthalmopathy.

In this sample, this clonotype turned up many times. The J gene is TRBJ1-4, the V gene TRBV5-5; D may be TRBD1 (6 bases). This CDR3 has 17 amino acids. CDR1 is SGHKS and CDR2 is YYEKEE in the germline V gene (reference sequence). The V and J ends lost 0 bases and 6 bases respectively, with 18 bases between them. This chain's CDR3 is CASSLAGHSNLYEKLFF. The CDR3 nucleotides are TGTGCCAGCAGCTTGGCGGGACACAGCAATCTCTATGAAAAACTGTTTTTT.

This clonotype was detected ten times or more. V is TRBV7-9 and J is TRBJ2-1; D might be TRBD2 (6 bases). The V gene's germline CDR1 is SEHNR and CDR2 FQNEAQ (reference sequence). Trimming took off 5 bases at V and 11 bases at J, with 22 bases between the two ends. The CDR3 is 15 residues long. CDR3 DNA: TGTGCCAGCAGCCTAGGAGGAGCTAGCGACAAAAAGCAGTTCTTC. This gives the protein CASSLGGASDKKQFF.

In this sample, this clonotype turned up a few times. Compared with germline, one end of the junction differs, possibly owing to a read error. This chain uses TRBV5-1 with TRBJ2-5; either TRBD1 or TRBD2 may supply D (5 bases each). This CDR3 comprises 14 residues. The germline CDR1 and CDR2 sequences are SGHRS and YFSETQ. The CDR3 DNA reads as TGCGCCAGCAGCTTGGGGGGGTCTCAAGAGACCCCGTACTTC. Amino acids: CASSLGGSQETPYF.

The CDR3 region has the DNA TGCGCCAGCAGCCCCGCAACCGGGACTAGAAGGAGTGGGGCCAACGTCCTGACTTTC. Translated: CASSPATGTRRSGANVLTF. This chain joins TRBV4-1 and TRBJ2-6; 8 positions match TRBD2. Germline V gene sequence: CDR1 MGHRA, CDR2 YSYEKL. V lost 4 bases and J lost 3; bases outside the gene matches: 14. This CDR3 comprises 19 residues.

This clonotype was picked up many times. V and J are TRBV12-3 or TRBV12-4 and TRBJ1-5; 8 nucleotides match TRBD1. The CDR3 sequence is 15 residues long. After removal of 3 bases from V and 5 bases from J, the junction contained 6 bases not matched to a gene. CDR3 nucleotides: TGTGCCAGCAGTTTTCAGGACAGGGCTTATCAGCCCCAGCATTTT. Its protein is CASSFQDRAYQPQHF.

In its sample, this clonotype was seen many times. The chain uses TRBV27 and TRBJ1-1; no clear D gene. The CDR3 consists of 13 residues. Trimming cost V 7 bases and J 11 bases, with 20 bases left between them. Germline V gene lookup returns CDR1 MNHEY and CDR2 SMNVEV (reference sequence). CDR3 loop: CASTSQKVLGAFF. The CDR3 coding sequence is TGTGCCAGCACCTCTCAAAAGGTTTTGGGGGCTTTCTTT.

This clonotype was seen ten or more times. The chain recombines TRBV28 with TRBJ2-7; 11 bases match TRBD2. Germline CDR1 is MDHEN and CDR2 is SYDVKM. CDR3 length equals 15 residues. The V segment lost 5 bases and the J segment 8 bases; nucleotides outside the gene matches: 11. The CDR3 DNA is TGTGCCAGCAGTCCCGGGACTAGCGGCCTTCCTAAGCAGTACTTC. Amino acids: CASSPGTSGLPKQYF.